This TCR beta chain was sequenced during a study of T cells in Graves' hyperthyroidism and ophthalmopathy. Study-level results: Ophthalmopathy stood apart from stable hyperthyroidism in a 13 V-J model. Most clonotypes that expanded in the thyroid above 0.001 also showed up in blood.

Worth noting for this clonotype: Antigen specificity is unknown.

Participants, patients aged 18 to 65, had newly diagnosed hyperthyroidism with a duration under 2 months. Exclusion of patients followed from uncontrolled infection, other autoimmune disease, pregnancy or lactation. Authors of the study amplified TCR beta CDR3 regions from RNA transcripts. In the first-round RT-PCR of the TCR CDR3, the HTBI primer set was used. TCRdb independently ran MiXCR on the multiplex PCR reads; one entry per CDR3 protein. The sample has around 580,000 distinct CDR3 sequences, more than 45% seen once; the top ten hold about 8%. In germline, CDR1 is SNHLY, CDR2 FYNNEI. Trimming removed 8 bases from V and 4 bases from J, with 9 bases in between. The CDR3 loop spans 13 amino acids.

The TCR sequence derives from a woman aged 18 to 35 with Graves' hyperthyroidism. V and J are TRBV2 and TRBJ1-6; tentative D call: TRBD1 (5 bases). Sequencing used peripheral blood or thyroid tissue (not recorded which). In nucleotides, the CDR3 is TGTGCCAGCTACGGGACGTATAATTCACCCCTCCACTTT. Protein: CASYGTYNSPLHF. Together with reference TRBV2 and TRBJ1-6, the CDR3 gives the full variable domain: EPEVTQTPSHQVTQMGQEVILRCVPISNHLYFYWYRQILGQKVEFLVSFYNNEISEKSEIFDDQFSVERPDGSNFTLKIRSTKLEDSAMYFCASYGTYNSPLHFGNGTRLTVT.